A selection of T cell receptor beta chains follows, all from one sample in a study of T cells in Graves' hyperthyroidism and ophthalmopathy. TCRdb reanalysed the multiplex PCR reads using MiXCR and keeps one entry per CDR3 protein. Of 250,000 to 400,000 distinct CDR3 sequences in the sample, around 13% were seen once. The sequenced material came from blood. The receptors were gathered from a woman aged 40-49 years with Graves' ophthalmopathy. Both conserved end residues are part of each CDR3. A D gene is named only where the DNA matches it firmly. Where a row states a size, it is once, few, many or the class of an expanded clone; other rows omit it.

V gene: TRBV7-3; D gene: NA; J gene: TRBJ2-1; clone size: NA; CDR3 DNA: TGTGCCAGCAGCGACGGGTTTCAATCCTACAATGAGCAGTTCTTC; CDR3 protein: CASSDGFQSYNEQFF
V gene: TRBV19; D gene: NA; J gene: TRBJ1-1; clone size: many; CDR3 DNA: TGTGCCAGTAGTACCAGGGGTGGGTTCACTGAAGCTTTCTTT; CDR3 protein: CASSTRGGFTEAFF
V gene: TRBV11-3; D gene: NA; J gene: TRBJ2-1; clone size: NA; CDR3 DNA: TGTGCCTGCACCTTGCAAAGCTCCTACAATGAGCAGTTCTTC; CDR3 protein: CACTLQSSYNEQFF
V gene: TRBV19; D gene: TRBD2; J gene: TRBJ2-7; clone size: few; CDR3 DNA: TGTGCCAGTAGCTCTTGGACTAGCGGGACCTACGAGCAGTACTTC; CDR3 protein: CASSSWTSGTYEQYF
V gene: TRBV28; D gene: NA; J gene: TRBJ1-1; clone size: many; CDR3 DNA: TGTGCCAGCAGTTTATTCGGTCGTGGCGGGGAAACAAACACTGAAGCTTTCTTT; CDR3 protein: CASSLFGRGGETNTEAFF
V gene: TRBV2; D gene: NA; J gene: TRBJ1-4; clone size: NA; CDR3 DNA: TGTGCCAGCAGAGAAACCCGGGAAAAACTGTTTTTT; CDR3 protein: CASRETREKLFF
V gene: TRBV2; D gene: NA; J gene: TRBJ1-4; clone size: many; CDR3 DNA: TGTGCCAGCAGGAAACGGCAAGGGGGAGAAAAACTGTTTTTT; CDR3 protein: CASRKRQGGEKLFF
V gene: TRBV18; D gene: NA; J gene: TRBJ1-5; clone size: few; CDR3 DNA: TGTGCCAGCTCACGAAACGGAGCGAAAAGCAATCAGCCCCAGCATTTT; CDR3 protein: CASSRNGAKSNQPQHF
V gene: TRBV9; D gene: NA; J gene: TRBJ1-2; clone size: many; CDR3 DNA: TGTGCCAGCAGCGTAGCTCCCTCAGGGCAGGATGGCTACACCTTC; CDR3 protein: CASSVAPSGQDGYTF
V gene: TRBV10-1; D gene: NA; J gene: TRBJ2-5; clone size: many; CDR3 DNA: TGCGCCAGCAGTGATTCAGGGTCTGGCGGAGAGACCCAGTACTTC; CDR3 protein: CASSDSGSGGETQYF
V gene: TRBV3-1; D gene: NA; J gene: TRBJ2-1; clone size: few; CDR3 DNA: TGTGCCAGCAGCCAAGGGCTTGGGGGTCTCAATGAGCAGTTCTTC; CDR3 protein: CASSQGLGGLNEQFF
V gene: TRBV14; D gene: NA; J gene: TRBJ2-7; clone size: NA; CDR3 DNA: TGTGCCAGCAGCCAAGATGGCGCGGACCCCTACGAGCAGTACTTC; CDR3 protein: CASSQDGADPYEQYF
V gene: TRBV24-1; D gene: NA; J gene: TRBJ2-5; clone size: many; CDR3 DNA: TGTGCCACCAGTTCGCACCTGCAAGAGCAAGAGACCCAGTACTTC; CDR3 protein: CATSSHLQEQETQYF
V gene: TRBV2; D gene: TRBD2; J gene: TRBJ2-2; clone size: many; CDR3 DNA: TGTGCCAGCCACCCTAGCGGGTCGAACACCGGGGAGCTGTTTTTT; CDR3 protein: CASHPSGSNTGELFF
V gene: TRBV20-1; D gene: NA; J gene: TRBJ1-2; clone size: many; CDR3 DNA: TGCAGTGCTACCCTCCCTGTGGGAGAGGGCTACACCTTC; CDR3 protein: CSATLPVGEGYTF
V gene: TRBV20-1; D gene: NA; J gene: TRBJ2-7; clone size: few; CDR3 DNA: TGCAGTGCTAGATCGGGAGCGGGTGACTTCGGCGAGCAGTACTTC; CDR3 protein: CSARSGAGDFGEQYF
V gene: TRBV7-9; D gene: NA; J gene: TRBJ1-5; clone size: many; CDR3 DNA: TGTGCCAGCAGCTTCGGGTCAAGCGGTCAGCCCCAGCATTTT; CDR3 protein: CASSFGSSGQPQHF
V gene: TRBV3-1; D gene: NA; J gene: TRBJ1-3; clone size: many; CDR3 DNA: TGTGCCAGCAGCCAAGGGGACTCTGGAAACACCATATATTTT; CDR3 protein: CASSQGDSGNTIYF
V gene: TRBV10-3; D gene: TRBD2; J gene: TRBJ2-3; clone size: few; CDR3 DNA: TGTGCCATCAGACTAGCGGGAGAGGCAGATACGCAGTATTTT; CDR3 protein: CAIRLAGEADTQYF
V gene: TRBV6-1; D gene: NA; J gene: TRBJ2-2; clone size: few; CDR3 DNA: TGTGCCTTACCCCTTGTTGAGGGCCGAAACACCGGGGAGCTGTTTTTT; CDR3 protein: CALPLVEGRNTGELFF
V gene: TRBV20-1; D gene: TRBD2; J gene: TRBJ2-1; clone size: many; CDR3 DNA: TGCAGTGGGTTGAAGCGGAGCGGGAGGGTGGATGAGCAGTTCTTC; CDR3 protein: CSGLKRSGRVDEQFF
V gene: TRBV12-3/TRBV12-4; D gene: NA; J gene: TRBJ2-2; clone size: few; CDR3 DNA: TGTGCCACCACCATGGGGGGACAAAACACCGGGGAGCTGTTTTTT; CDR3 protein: CATTMGGQNTGELFF
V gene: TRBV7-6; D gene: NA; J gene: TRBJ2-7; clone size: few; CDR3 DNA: TGTGCCAGCAGCTCCCCGGGGACCTACGAGCAGTACTTC; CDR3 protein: CASSSPGTYEQYF
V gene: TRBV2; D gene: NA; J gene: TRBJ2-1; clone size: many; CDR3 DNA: TGTGCCAGCACGACCCAGCGCTCCTACAATGAGCAGTTCTTC; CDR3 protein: CASTTQRSYNEQFF
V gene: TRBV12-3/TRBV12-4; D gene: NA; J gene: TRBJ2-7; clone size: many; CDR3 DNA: TGTGCCAGCAGTAGACAGGCGGGAGTGTTAGTCGAGCAGTACTTC; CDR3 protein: CASSRQAGVLVEQYF
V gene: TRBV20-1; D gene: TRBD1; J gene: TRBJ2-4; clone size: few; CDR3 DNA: TGCAGTGCACCGTGGACAGGGGGGGCCAAAAACATTCAGTACTTC; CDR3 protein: CSAPWTGGAKNIQYF
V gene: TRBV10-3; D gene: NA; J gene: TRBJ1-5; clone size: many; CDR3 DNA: TGTGCCATCAGTCCCAGGGATCAGCCCCAGCATTTT; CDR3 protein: CAISPRDQPQHF
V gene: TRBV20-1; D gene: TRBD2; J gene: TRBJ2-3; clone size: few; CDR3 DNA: TGCAGTGCTTTCGGGTGGCGGGAGAGCACAGATACGCAGTATTTT; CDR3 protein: CSAFGWRESTDTQYF
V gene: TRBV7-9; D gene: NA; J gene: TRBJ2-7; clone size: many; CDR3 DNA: TGTGCCAGCAGCTTAAAGGAGGACGAGCAGTACTTC; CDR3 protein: CASSLKEDEQYF
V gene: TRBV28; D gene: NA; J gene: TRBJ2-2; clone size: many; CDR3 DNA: TGTGCCAGCAGTTCTTTGTCCGGGGAGCTGTTTTTT; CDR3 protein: CASSSLSGELFF
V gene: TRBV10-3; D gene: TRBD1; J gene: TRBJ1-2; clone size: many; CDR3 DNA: TGTGCCATCAGTGAGCCAGACAGGGGAGGATATGGCTACACCTTC; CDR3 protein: CAISEPDRGGYGYTF
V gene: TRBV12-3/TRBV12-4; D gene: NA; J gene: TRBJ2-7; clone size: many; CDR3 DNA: TGTGCCAGCAGTTTATTGGTCTACGAGCAGTACTTC; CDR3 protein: CASSLLVYEQYF
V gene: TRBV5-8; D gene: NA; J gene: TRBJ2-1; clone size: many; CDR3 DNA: TGTGCCAGCAGCTACAACAGGGGACTCAACAATGAGCAGTTCTTC; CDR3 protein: CASSYNRGLNNEQFF
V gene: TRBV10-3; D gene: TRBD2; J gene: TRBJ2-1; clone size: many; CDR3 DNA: TGTGCCATCAGTGGTTCTAGCGGGAGTCTGGATGAGCAGTTCTTC; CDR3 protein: CAISGSSGSLDEQFF
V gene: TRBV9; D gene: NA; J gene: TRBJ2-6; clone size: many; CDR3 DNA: TGTGCCAGCAGCACCCAGGCAGGTCGGCACTCTGGGGCCAACGTCCTGACTTTC; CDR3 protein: CASSTQAGRHSGANVLTF
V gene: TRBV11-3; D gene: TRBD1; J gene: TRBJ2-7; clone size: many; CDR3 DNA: TGTGCCAGCAGCCCAAGGACAGGGTTCGTCGAGCAGTACTTC; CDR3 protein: CASSPRTGFVEQYF
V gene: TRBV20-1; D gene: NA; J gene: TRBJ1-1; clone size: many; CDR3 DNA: TGCAGTGCTAGTTTGGTCCGCGAAGCTTTCTTT; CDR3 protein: CSASLVREAFF
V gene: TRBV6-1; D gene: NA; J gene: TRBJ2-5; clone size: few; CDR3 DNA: TGTGCCAGCGGAGTAAGGGGGGAGACCCAGTACTTC; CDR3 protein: CASGVRGETQYF
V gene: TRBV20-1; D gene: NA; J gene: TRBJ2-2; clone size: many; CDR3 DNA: TGCAGTGCTAGAGAAGCGTCGAGCACCGGGGAGCTGTTTTTT; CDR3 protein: CSAREASSTGELFF
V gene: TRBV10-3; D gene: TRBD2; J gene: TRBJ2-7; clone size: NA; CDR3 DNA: TGTGCCATCAGTAGCGGGAAGTGGGAGCAGTACTTC; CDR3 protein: CAISSGKWEQYF